This T cell receptor beta chain derives from a study of blood T cell repertoires in COVID-19. Germline V gene data show CDR1 as SQVTM and CDR2 as ANQGSEA. J lost 2 bases, V lost 0 bases, and 7 bases had no gene match. The CDR3 has 15 amino acids. Measured with immunoSEQ multiplex PCR; TCRdb has only the in-frame clones, and not every one. The sample lists a few hundred thousand clones, more than 75% occurring once. This clone appeared once. Sequencing used peripheral blood. The chain couples TRBV29-1 to TRBJ2-7; 7 bases line up with TRBD1. The clonotype originates from a man between 35 and 55 years old with active or convalescent COVID-19. As DNA, the CDR3 is TGCAGCGTTGAAGAGGGGACAGAATCCCCCTACGAGCAGTACTTC. This gives the protein CSVEEGTESPYEQYF.